This T cell receptor beta chain comes out of a study of T cell responses to AZD1222 COVID-19 vaccine. The V end was cut by 3 bases, the J end by 4 bases, with 15 bases between. The length of the CDR3 is 14 residues. The V gene's germline CDR1 is DFQATT and CDR2 SNEGSKA (reference sequence). Assay used: immunoSEQ multiplex PCR; TCRdb lists only in-frame clones, some missing. This repertoire shows some 130,000 clones, 85% to 95% found once; its top ten account for more than 8%. The V gene is TRBV20-1, the J gene TRBJ1-2; D is unclear. This specimen was peripheral blood, taken on day 0 of AZD1222 vaccination. This clonotype was sampled from an adult in good health. CDR3 bases: TGCAGTGCTAGTAGACGGGAAGGGAGCTATGGCTACACCTTC. The encoded protein is CSASRREGSYGYTF.